The clone carrying this T cell receptor (beta chain) occurred many times. Sequencing used immunoSEQ multiplex PCR; TCRdb keeps in-frame clones, though not all of them. The data show 100,000 to 130,000 clones, nearly 90% seen once. This entry belongs to a study of Tregs in tolerant kidney transplant recipients. CDR3 length equals 12 residues. The V and J ends lost 4 bases and 4 bases respectively, with 6 bases between them. Germline V lookup: CDR1 SGDLS, CDR2 YYNGEE. The material sequenced was CD4+ T cells from blood, taken before the transplant. The receptor was derived from a human donor who received a combined kidney and bone marrow transplant. This chain links TRBV9 with TRBJ1-3; D remains unclear. CDR3 sequence (DNA): TGTGCCAGCAGCCCCTTAGGAAACACCATATATTTT. This sequence encodes CASSPLGNTIYF. The whole variable domain, filled in from reference TRBV9 and TRBJ1-3, reads DSGVTQTPKHLITATGQRVTLRCSPRSGDLSVYWYQQSLDQGLQFLIQYYNGEERAKGNILERFSAQQFPDLHSELNLSSLELGDSALYFCASSPLGNTIYFGEGSWLTVV.